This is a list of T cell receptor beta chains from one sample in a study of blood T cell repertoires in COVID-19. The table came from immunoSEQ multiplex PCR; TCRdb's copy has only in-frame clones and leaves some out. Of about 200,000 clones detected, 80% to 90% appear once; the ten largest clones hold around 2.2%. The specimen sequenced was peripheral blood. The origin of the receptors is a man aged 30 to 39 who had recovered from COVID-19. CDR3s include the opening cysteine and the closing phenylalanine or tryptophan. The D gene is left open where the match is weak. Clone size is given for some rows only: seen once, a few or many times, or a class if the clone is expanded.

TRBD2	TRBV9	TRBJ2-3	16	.	CASSVGLASVGDTQYF	TGTGCCAGCAGCGTAGGACTAGCCTCCGTAGGAGATACGCAGTATTTT
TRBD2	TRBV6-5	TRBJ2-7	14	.	CASSYRTSGYEQYF	TGTGCCAGCAGTTATCGGACTAGCGGGTACGAGCAGTACTTC
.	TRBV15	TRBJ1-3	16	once	CATSSGMGGRGNTIYF	TGTGCCACCAGCAGTGGCATGGGGGGGAGAGGAAACACCATATATTTT
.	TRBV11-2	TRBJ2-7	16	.	CASSSLTRGFGYEQYF	TGTGCCAGCAGCTCTCTGACTCGGGGTTTTGGCTACGAGCAGTACTTC
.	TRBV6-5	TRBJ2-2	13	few	CASRPVRAGELFF	TGTGCCAGCAGGCCGGTCAGGGCCGGGGAGCTGTTTTTT
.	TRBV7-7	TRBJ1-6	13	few	CASSSNRDSPLHF	TGTGCCAGCAGCTCAAACAGGGATTCACCCCTCCACTTT
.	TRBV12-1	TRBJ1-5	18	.	CASSTGTGWPGGNQPQHF	TGTGCCAGCAGCACCGGCACAGGGTGGCCAGGGGGCAATCAGCCCCAGCATTTT
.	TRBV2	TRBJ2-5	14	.	CASSRRAGGETQYF	TGTGCCAGCAGCAGAAGGGCCGGAGGAGAGACCCAGTACTTC
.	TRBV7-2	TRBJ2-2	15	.	CASSLFRVDTGELFF	TGTGCCAGCAGCTTGTTCAGGGTCGACACCGGGGAGCTGTTTTTT
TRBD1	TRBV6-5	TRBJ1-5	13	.	CASKRGQFQPQHF	TGTGCCAGCAAGAGGGGACAGTTTCAGCCCCAGCATTTT
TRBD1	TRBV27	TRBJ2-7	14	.	CASSYDRGRYEQYF	TGTGCCAGCAGTTATGACAGGGGAAGATACGAGCAGTACTTC
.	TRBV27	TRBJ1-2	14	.	CASSGQGGDYGYTF	TGTGCCAGCAGCGGGCAAGGGGGGGACTATGGCTACACCTTC
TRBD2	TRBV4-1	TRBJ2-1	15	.	CASSPNWGGNNEQFF	TGCGCCAGCAGCCCCAACTGGGGGGGGAACAATGAGCAGTTCTTC
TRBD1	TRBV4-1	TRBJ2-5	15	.	CASSPDRGAGETQYF	TGCGCCAGCAGTCCCGACAGGGGAGCAGGGGAGACCCAGTACTTC
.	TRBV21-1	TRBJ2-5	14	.	CATIRRDSRIEQYF	TGTGCCACAATCCGCCGGGACAGCCGAATAGAACAGTACTTC
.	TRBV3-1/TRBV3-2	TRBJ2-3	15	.	CASSPTGHRTDTQYF	TGTGCCAGCAGCCCGACTGGACACCGCACAGATACGCAGTATTTT
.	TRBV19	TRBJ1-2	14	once	CASRGLLANYGYTF	TGTGCCAGTAGAGGACTGTTAGCTAACTATGGCTACACCTTC
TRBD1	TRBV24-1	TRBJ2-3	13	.	CATSVGGADTQYF	TGTGCCACCAGTGTAGGGGGCGCAGATACGCAGTATTTT
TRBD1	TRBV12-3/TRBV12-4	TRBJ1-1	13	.	CASIGQGATEAFF	TGTGCCAGCATAGGGCAGGGGGCCACTGAAGCTTTCTTT
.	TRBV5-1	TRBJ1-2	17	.	CASSFGGASSVGYGYTF	TGCGCCAGCAGCTTTGGGGGGGCGAGTTCTGTAGGCTATGGCTACACCTTC
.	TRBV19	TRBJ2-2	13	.	CASSMGGTGELFF	TGTGCCAGTAGTATGGGGGGCACCGGGGAGCTGTTTTTT
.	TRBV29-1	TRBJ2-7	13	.	CSAFAGTNYEQYF	TGCAGCGCGTTCGCGGGTACCAACTACGAGCAGTACTTC
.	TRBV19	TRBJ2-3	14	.	CASSMQRVADTQYF	TGTGCCAGTAGTATGCAGAGGGTGGCAGATACGCAGTATTTT
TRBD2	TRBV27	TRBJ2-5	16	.	CASSLRGGFVVETQYF	TGTGCCAGCAGTTTACGGGGAGGGTTCGTCGTCGAGACCCAGTACTTC
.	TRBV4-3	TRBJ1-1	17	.	CASSPQGQDPADTEAFF	TGCGCCAGCAGCCCACAAGGCCAAGACCCAGCGGACACTGAAGCTTTCTTT
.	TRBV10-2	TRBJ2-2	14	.	CASSDLALTGELFF	TGCGCCAGCAGTGATCTAGCGCTAACCGGGGAGCTGTTTTTT
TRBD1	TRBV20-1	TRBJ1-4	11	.	CSASRTGKLFF	TGCAGTGCTAGTCGGACAGGAAAACTGTTTTTT
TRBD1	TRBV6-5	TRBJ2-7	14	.	CASIGQGTPYEQYF	TGTGCCAGCATCGGACAGGGAACCCCCTACGAGCAGTACTTC
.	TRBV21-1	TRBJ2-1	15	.	CASSKRPSSYNEQFF	TGTGCCAGCAGCAAACGACCTAGCTCCTACAATGAGCAGTTCTTC